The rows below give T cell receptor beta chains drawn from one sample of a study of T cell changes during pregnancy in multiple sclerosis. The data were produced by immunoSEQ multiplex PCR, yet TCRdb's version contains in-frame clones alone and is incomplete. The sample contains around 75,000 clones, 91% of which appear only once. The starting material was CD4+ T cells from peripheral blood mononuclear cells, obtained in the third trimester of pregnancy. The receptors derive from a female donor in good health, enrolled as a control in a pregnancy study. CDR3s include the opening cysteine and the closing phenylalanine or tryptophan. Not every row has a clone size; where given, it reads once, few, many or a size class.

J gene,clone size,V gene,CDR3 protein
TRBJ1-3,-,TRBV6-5,CASSSQGSGNTIYF
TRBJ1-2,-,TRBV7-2,CASSSAEGQVNGYTF
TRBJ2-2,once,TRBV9,CASSAHGTTNTGELFF
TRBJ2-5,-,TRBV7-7,CASSSGQGEETRYF
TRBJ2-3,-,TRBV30,CAWSVRRTSGSADTQYF
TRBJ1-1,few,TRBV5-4,CASSRDRESTEAFF
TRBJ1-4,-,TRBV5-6,CASSFIQGTTNEKLFF
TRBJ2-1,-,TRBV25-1,CASSRLAGHNNEQFF
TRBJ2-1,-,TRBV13,CASSSRGLAGVLGRNEQFF
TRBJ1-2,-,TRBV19,CATSARVGYTF